These 14 T cell receptor beta chains were sequenced from one sample in a study of persistence of HIV-infected CD4 T cells. Overlapping HIV-1 Gag 15-mer peptides at approximately 0.96 ug per peptide per mL were used. CD40L-negative CD69-negative CD45RO-high memory CD4+ T cells were sorted as populations depleted of antigen-responding cells. These receptors are not linked to any known antigen. This was the immunoSEQ version 4 assay in survey mode. Assay used: immunoSEQ multiplex PCR; TCRdb lists only in-frame clones, some missing. Found here are about 36,000 clones, 85% of them singletons; the top ten hold 5% to 5.5%. This specimen consisted of cultured CD4+ T cells from PBMCs, obtained from a patient who received antiretroviral therapy. These TCRs come from an adult with HIV. The donor label of this sample is uncertain.

The chain recombines TRBV5-8 with TRBJ2-6; D gene unclear. The V end was cut by 5 bases, the J end by 0 bases, with 12 bases between. CDR3 length: 16 residues. Germline lookup yields CDR1 SGHTS and CDR2 YDEGEE. The CDR3, as DNA: TGTGCCAGCAGTCCGGCCCGGGTCTCTGGGGCCAACGTCCTGACTTTC. It translates to CASSPARVSGANVLTF.

V and J are TRBV6-1 and TRBJ2-3, with 9 bases aligning to TRBD1. Germline V gene lookup returns CDR1 MNHNS and CDR2 SASEGT. The J segment lost 8 bases and the V segment lost 1 base, leaving 13 bases of the junction unmatched. The CDR3 totals 17 residues. CDR3 region: CASSEVGTGTLAGTQYF. The CDR3 coding sequence is TGTGCCAGCAGTGAAGTTGGGACAGGGACCTTGGCGGGTACGCAGTATTTT.

This sequence joins TRBV18 and TRBJ2-3, with 8 bases lining up with TRBD1. Germline V gene lookup returns CDR1 KGHSH and CDR2 LQKENI. The length of the CDR3 is 15 residues. J was trimmed by 1 base and V by 0 bases; bases with no gene match: 0. CDR3 in amino acids: CASSPPDRGTDTQYF. CDR3 nucleotide sequence: TGTGCCAGCTCACCACCGGACAGGGGCACAGATACGCAGTATTTT.

V and J are TRBV28 and TRBJ2-2; 10 bases are a match to TRBD1. V lost 5 bases, J lost 6 bases, and 9 bases stayed unmatched. This CDR3 is 16 amino acids long. Germline values: CDR1 MDHEN, CDR2 SYDVKM. The CDR3 sequence: CASSLQWTGGAGELFF. The CDR3 DNA sequence: TGTGCCAGCAGTCTCCAGTGGACAGGGGGGGCCGGGGAGCTGTTTTTT.

V gene TRBV27 combines with J gene TRBJ1-6; TRBD1 agrees at 7 bases. Per the germline V gene, CDR1 is MNHEY and CDR2 is SMNVEV (reference sequence). Trimming removed 3 bases from V and 5 bases from J; junction bases left unmatched: 16. The CDR3 has 19 residues. The chain's CDR3 is CASSFVGGRGFRNNSPLHF. CDR3 DNA sequence: TGTGCCAGCAGTTTCGTTGGGGGCAGGGGGTTTCGGAATAATTCACCCCTCCACTTT.

The chain links TRBV18 to TRBJ2-7, with 14 nucleotides matching TRBD2. The CDR3 sequence is 16 residues long. V lost 6 bases, J lost 9 bases, and 13 bases stayed unmatched. The germline CDR1 and CDR2 sequences are KGHSH and LQKENI. The CDR3 DNA sequence: TGTGCCAGCTCGCCAGGACTAGCGGGGGGCATTCTGGGGCAGTACTTC. Translated: CASSPGLAGGILGQYF. The entire variable domain, with the rest obtained from reference TRBV18 and TRBJ2-7, is as follows: NAGVMQNPRHLVRRRGQEARLRCSPMKGHSHVYWYRQLPEEGLKFMVYLQKENIIDESGMPKERFSAEFPKEGPSILRIQQVVRGDSAAYFCASSPGLAGGILGQYFGPGTRLTVT.

This sequence joins TRBV24-1 and TRBJ2-3, with 7 bases fitting TRBD2. Germline trimming cut 3 bases from V and 1 base from J; bases unmatched to any gene: 3. The CDR3 has 15 amino acids. Germline V gives CDR1 KGHDR, CDR2 SFDVKD. This CDR3 reads CATSDASGGTDTQYF. The CDR3 bases are TGTGCCACCAGTGATGCAAGCGGGGGCACAGATACGCAGTATTTT.

The chain links TRBV12-3 or TRBV12-4 to TRBJ2-7, with D perhaps TRBD1 (5 bases). The CDR3 consists of 13 residues. V gave up 1 base and J gave up 6 bases, with 10 bases separating them. As DNA, the CDR3 is TGTGCCAGCAGTTTAGGGGGCCAGGTCGAGCAGTACTTC. Protein product: CASSLGGQVEQYF.

The rearrangement uses TRBV5-4 and TRBJ2-2; maybe TRBD1 (6 bases). The ends were cut back, 3 bases at V and 3 bases at J, with 12 bases in the middle. Germline CDR1 is SGHNT and CDR2 is YYREEE (reference sequence). This CDR3 contains 15 residues. This chain's CDR3 is CASSSRAGDTGELFF. The CDR3 DNA reads TGTGCCAGCAGCTCTCGGGCAGGGGACACCGGGGAGCTGTTTTTT.

The chain recombines TRBV10-3 with TRBJ2-3; D is possibly TRBD2 (6 bases). The CDR3 totals 13 residues. Germline V gene data show CDR1 as ENHRY and CDR2 as SYGVKD. V lost 8 bases to trimming and J lost 0 bases, with 9 bases between them. CDR3 nucleotides: TGTGCCATCGGGACTGGAAGCACAGATACGCAGTATTTT. It is translated as CAIGTGSTDTQYF.

This chain uses TRBV14 with TRBJ1-2; D gene ambiguous. Trimming pared 0 bases from V and 9 bases from J, leaving 17 bases between. This CDR3 region has 15 residues. The V gene's germline CDR1 is SGHDN and CDR2 FVKESK. The CDR3 DNA sequence: TGTGCCAGCAGCCAAGACTGGGGAAGTTTTTCGAGCTACACCTTC. This encodes CASSQDWGSFSSYTF.

The J gene is TRBJ2-3, the V gene TRBV4-1, with 10 bases identical to TRBD2. The V gene end was trimmed by 5 bases and the J gene end by 0 bases; junction bases not matched to a gene: 8. This CDR3 is built from 17 residues. CDR1 is MGHRA, CDR2 YSYEKL, per germline. CDR3 loop: CASSNQILAGSTDTQYF. In DNA, the CDR3 is TGCGCCAGCAGCAACCAAATACTAGCGGGGAGCACAGATACGCAGTATTTT.

V gene TRBV11-3 combines with J gene TRBJ2-7; D may match TRBD1 or TRBD2 (6 bases each). Germline assignment: CDR1 SGHNT and CDR2 YENEEA. CDR3 length equals 14 residues. Trimming left V 4 bases short and J 2 bases short, with 12 bases between. The CDR3 sequence: CASSSGAPPYEQYF. CDR3 nucleotide sequence: TGTGCCAGCAGCTCGGGGGCCCCCCCCTACGAGCAGTACTTC.

The chain links TRBV3-1 (or the pseudogene TRBV3-2) to TRBJ2-3; TRBD2 is a possible D gene (6 bases). The CDR3 extends over 15 amino acids. V lost 1 base and J 2 bases, leaving 10 bases between the germline ends. Germline V gene data show CDR1 as LGHDT and CDR2 as YNNKEL (reference sequence). DNA of the CDR3: TGTGCCAGCAGCCAAGGCACTAGCCTCACAGATACGCAGTATTTT. It specifies CASSQGTSLTDTQYF.